One and the same sample provided the 26 T cell receptor beta chains below, sequenced in a study of blood T cells in healthy people across ages. Together with a sample-barcoded 5' primer, a J-beta primer mix was included in a second PCR lasting about 7 to 12 cycles. TCRdb passed the 5' RACE reads through MiXCR, listing each CDR3 protein once. The sample holds more than 800,000 distinct CDR3 sequences, more than 25% seen once. Sequenced: blood. These receptors were obtained from a woman aged 80 or over in good health.

This clonotype appeared many times. The rearrangement joins TRBV9 to TRBJ2-7; TRBD2 might be the D (6 bases). Deletions cut 2 bases from V and 0 bases from J, with 9 bases between. The CDR3 has 14 amino acids. CDR1 and CDR2 from the germline V gene are SGDLS and YYNGEE. As DNA, the CDR3 is TGTGCCAGCAGCGTCCACGGGAGCTCCTACGAGCAGTACTTC. Amino acids: CASSVHGSSYEQYF.

This clonotype was seen a few times. The chain uses TRBV7-9 and TRBJ1-1, with 8 nucleotides matching TRBD1. The ends lost 5 bases at V and 0 bases at J; junction bases unmatched: 11. This CDR3 is built from 17 residues. The germline gives CDR1 SEHNR, CDR2 FQNEAQ (reference sequence). The CDR3 sequence: CASSTRDRSTMNTEAFF. Written as DNA, the CDR3 is TGTGCCAGCAGCACCCGGGACAGGTCGACCATGAACACTGAAGCTTTCTTT.

This chain joins TRBV30 and TRBJ1-2; 7 bases are shared with TRBD1. Germline CDR1 and CDR2: GTSNPN and SVGIG (reference sequence). The CDR3 consists of 12 residues. V was pared by 8 bases and J by 4 bases, with 7 bases of the junction left unmatched. CDR3 region: CARQGLGYGYTF. The CDR3 bases are TGTGCCAGACAGGGATTGGGCTATGGCTACACCTTC.

This clonotype came up a few times. Germline and junction disagree at one end, which may indicate a read error. The rearrangement uses TRBV7-2 and TRBJ1-5; D remains unclear. Germline lookup yields CDR1 SGHTA and CDR2 FQGNSA. The CDR3 consists of 13 residues. The CDR3 loop reads CANSLTAKGPQHF. Written as DNA, the CDR3 is TGTGCCAACAGCTTAACTGCTAAAGGGCCCCAGCATTTT.

This clonotype was picked up many times. This chain connects TRBV5-1 to TRBJ1-2; 10 positions agree with TRBD1. The germline V gene has CDR1 SGHRS and CDR2 YFSETQ. V shed 0 bases and J 9 bases; nucleotides not matched to a gene: 17. The CDR3 contains 18 residues. As DNA, the CDR3 is TGCGCCAGCAGCTTGGATGGACAGGGGGTTTATAAGGAGGGTAGCTACACCTTC. It yields the protein CASSLDGQGVYKEGSYTF.

This clonotype showed up many times. The chain couples TRBV29-1 to TRBJ2-1, with TRBD1 identical over 8 bases. Losses at the gene ends were 8 bases for V and 6 bases for J; bases not matched to a gene: 12. The CDR3 loop spans 14 amino acids. Germline V gene sequence: CDR1 SQVTM, CDR2 ANQGSEA. CDR3 loop: CSYSPARGLNEQFF. The CDR3 coding sequence is TGCAGCTATTCGCCCGCCAGGGGGCTCAATGAGCAGTTCTTC.

Many counts were recorded for this clonotype. The V gene is TRBV6-2 or TRBV6-3, the J gene TRBJ2-7; 10 nucleotides agree with TRBD1. CDR3 size: 15 residues. Germline V CDR1 and CDR2: MNHEY, SVGEGT. The V segment lost 2 bases and the J segment 5 bases; nucleotides outside the gene matches: 6. Here the CDR3 reads CASSYPGQGFHEQYF. CDR3 nucleotides: TGTGCCAGCAGTTACCCGGGACAGGGGTTCCACGAGCAGTACTTC.

The J gene is TRBJ1-6, the V gene TRBV4-2; D not certain. Trimming took 0 bases from V and 10 from J, leaving 7 bases between them. The CDR3 length is 13 residues. Germline CDR1 and CDR2: LGHNA and YNFKEQ. CDR3 in DNA: TGTGCCAGCAGCCAAGATCCCGGATCACCCCTCCACTTT. Protein sequence: CASSQDPGSPLHF.

This clonotype has a count of ten or more. This chain links TRBV5-5 with TRBJ2-5, with D perhaps given as TRBD1 or TRBD2 (5 bases each). Trimming shortened V by 1 base and J by 1 base, and 14 bases separated the two germline ends. The CDR3 loop spans 16 amino acids. Per the germline V gene, CDR1 is SGHKS and CDR2 is YYEKEE (reference sequence). CDR3 bases: TGTGCCAGCAGCTTGATCGGGACCTCCGGCCAAGAGACCCAGTACTTC. Translation: CASSLIGTSGQETQYF.

This clonotype was observed a handful of times. A single base separates this from a much larger clone, so it may be a read error. The rearrangement links TRBV4-3 to TRBJ2-7; 8 bases line up with TRBD1. The V gene's germline CDR1 is LGHNA and CDR2 YSLEER. Trimming cost V 1 base and J 4 bases; bases outside gene matches: 3. The CDR3 consists of 14 residues. CDR3 loop: CASSQGQGCYEQYF. DNA of the CDR3: TGCGCCAGCAGCCAAGGACAGGGGTGTTACGAGCAGTACTTC.

The table lists this clonotype with many counts. This chain links TRBV6-1 with TRBJ2-5; no reliable D call. The CDR3 loop spans 13 amino acids. The V end was cut by 5 bases, the J end by 7 bases, with 14 bases between. Germline lookup yields CDR1 MNHNS and CDR2 SASEGT. CDR3 coding DNA: TGTGCCAGCAGTCCAGACCAGCACGGGACCCAGTACTTC. This gives the protein CASSPDQHGTQYF.

This clonotype has a handful of counts. The chain is built from TRBV6-2 or TRBV6-3 and TRBJ1-1; D unresolved. V lost 3 bases and J 1 base, leaving 6 bases between the germline ends. The CDR3 consists of 13 residues. Germline CDR1 is MNHEY and CDR2 is SVGEGT. The CDR3 bases are TGTGCCAGCAGTTATAACCGGAACACTGAAGCTTTCTTT. Protein sequence: CASSYNRNTEAFF.

Regarding this clonotype: This may come from a read error, since a much larger clone is one base off. The gene calls are TRBV20-1 and TRBJ2-1, with D unresolved. Germline loops: CDR1 DFQATT, CDR2 SNEGSKA (reference sequence). This CDR3 has 12 amino acids. The CDR3 DNA sequence: TGCAGTGCTAGAGGTTCTTACAATGAGCAGGTCTTC. Its protein is CSARGSYNEQVF.

The chain is built from TRBV15 and TRBJ1-5; TRBD1 is a possible D gene (5 bases). Germline V lookup: CDR1 LNHNV, CDR2 YYDKDF (reference sequence). This CDR3 has 15 residues. The V and J ends lost 5 bases and 1 base respectively, with 12 bases between them. CDR3 bases: TGTGCCACCAGCCCCCAACCAGGGAGCAATCAGCCCCAGCATTTT. Its protein is CATSPQPGSNQPQHF. The variable domain in full, completed from reference TRBV15 and TRBJ1-5, reads DAMVIQNPRYQVTQFGKPVTLSCSQTLNHNVMYWYQQKSSQAPKLLFHYYDKDFNNEADTPDNFQSRRPNTSFCFLDIRSPGLGDTAMYLCATSPQPGSNQPQHFGDGTRLSIL.

V is TRBV29-1 and J is TRBJ2-7, with D possibly being TRBD1 (5 bases). The CDR3 extends over 14 amino acids. V lost 3 bases and J lost 1, with 13 bases in between. Looked up from germline, CDR1 is SQVTM and CDR2 is ANQGSEA. CDR3 in amino acids: CSVEVPGSSYEQYF. The CDR3, as DNA: TGCAGCGTTGAGGTCCCAGGGTCTTCCTACGAGCAGTACTTC.

This clonotype turned up a few times. The V and J genes are TRBV6-6 and TRBJ1-2; no firm D call. V lost 4 bases to trimming and J lost 5 bases, with 11 bases between them. The germline CDR1 and CDR2 sequences are MNHNY and SVGAGI (reference sequence). This CDR3 comprises 13 residues. The CDR3 DNA is TGTGCCAGCAGTTCCCTCAGGAGGTATGGCTACACCTTC. It translates to CASSSLRRYGYTF.

The chain links TRBV20-1 to TRBJ2-5; D tentatively reads TRBD1 or TRBD2 (7 bases each). The V end lost 3 bases, the J end lost 0 bases, and 14 bases lay between the germline ends. CDR1 is DFQATT, CDR2 SNEGSKA, per germline (reference sequence). The CDR3 length is 15 residues. The CDR3 DNA is TGCAGTGCTAGCACAGGGGAGGGGTACCAAGAGACCCAGTACTTC. Translated, it gives CSASTGEGYQETQYF.

Notes on this clonotype: One base away lies a much larger clone, so this may be a sequencing read error. The V and J genes are TRBV12-3 or TRBV12-4 and TRBJ2-3; tentatively, D is TRBD1 (5 bases). The CDR3 covers 13 residues. V gave up 3 bases and J gave up 8 bases, with 12 bases separating them. The CDR3 loop reads CASSLVQAGTQYF. In DNA, the CDR3 is TGTGCCAGCAGTTTGGTACAGGCTGGTACGCAGTATTTT.

This clonotype was counted many times. The gene calls are TRBV7-2 and TRBJ2-5; D may be TRBD1 (6 bases). Germline loops: CDR1 SGHTA, CDR2 FQGNSA. This CDR3 region has 13 residues. The V gene lost 3 bases and the J gene lost 7 bases, with 12 bases spanning the gap. The DNA of the CDR3 is TGTGCCAGCAGCTTCATGGGGGCGGGGACCCAGTACTTC. It encodes CASSFMGAGTQYF.

The sample holds a few counts of this clonotype. The chain links TRBV6-2 or TRBV6-3 to TRBJ1-5; 7 bases are a match to TRBD1. The CDR3 has 15 residues. CDR1 MNHEY and CDR2 SVGEGT come from the germline V gene. V trimming: 6 bases; J trimming: 0 bases; junction bases outside the gene matches: 5. The CDR3 is CASRRQGNSNQPQHF. The CDR3 DNA follows: TGTGCCAGCAGGCGACAGGGCAATAGCAATCAGCCCCAGCATTTT.

This clonotype was seen only a few times. The rearrangement links TRBV20-1 to TRBJ1-5, with a possible D match to TRBD1 (6 bases). V lost 5 bases and J 0 bases, leaving 11 bases between the germline ends. CDR3 length equals 14 residues. The germline V gene has CDR1 DFQATT and CDR2 SNEGSKA (reference sequence). DNA for the CDR3: TGCAGTGCTTGGACAGCGGGTAGCAATCAGCCCCAGCATTTT. It yields the protein CSAWTAGSNQPQHF.

The chain uses TRBV12-3 or TRBV12-4 and TRBJ2-3, with TRBD2 matching 8 bases. Germline trimming cut 1 base from V and 4 bases from J; bases unmatched to any gene: 7. The CDR3 length is 16 residues. CDR3: CASSLEFSGGADTQYF. CDR3 DNA: TGTGCCAGCAGTTTAGAGTTCAGCGGGGGAGCAGATACGCAGTATTTT.

The rearrangement links TRBV5-5 to TRBJ2-3, with 7 bases aligning to TRBD2. CDR1 is SGHKS and CDR2 is YYEKEE in the germline V gene (reference sequence). The length of the CDR3 is 17 residues. Unmatched junction bases numbered 8, after V lost 0 bases and J lost 1 base. This CDR3 is CASSLGGGSGGTDTQYF. In nucleotides, the CDR3 is TGTGCCAGCAGCTTGGGGGGAGGGAGCGGGGGCACAGATACGCAGTATTTT.

Concerning this clonotype: This may be a read error: a much more frequent sequence differs by one nucleotide. The chain carries TRBV2 and TRBJ1-1, with TRBD1 matching 7 bases. J was trimmed by 4 bases and V by 8 bases; bases with no gene match: 10. From germline, CDR1 is SNHLY and CDR2 FYNNEI. This CDR3 is 14 amino acids long. The CDR3 region has the DNA TGTGCCAGCGCCGCCAGGGGGATGAGCACTGAAGCTTTCTTT. Translated: CASAARGMSTEAFF.

This clonotype was seen many times. The chain employs TRBV5-1 and TRBJ2-7; TRBD2 is a possible D gene (5 bases). The V gene lost 3 bases and the J gene lost 1 base, with 11 bases spanning the gap. Germline lookup yields CDR1 SGHRS and CDR2 YFSETQ. This CDR3 contains 14 residues. In DNA, the CDR3 is TGCGCCAGCAGCTCAAACCCGGGATCCTACGAGCAGTACTTC. This gives the protein CASSSNPGSYEQYF.

This clonotype was detected many times. V is TRBV28 and J is TRBJ2-5; a possible D gene is TRBD2 (6 bases). V lost 6 bases and J 11 bases, leaving 19 bases between the germline ends. The CDR3 length is 13 residues. CDR1 MDHEN and CDR2 SYDVKM come from the germline V gene. CDR3 sequence: CASSSDRELEQYF. The CDR3 DNA follows: TGTGCCAGCAGCTCCGACCGGGAGTTGGAGCAGTACTTC.